The sequence of this T cell receptor beta chain was determined in a study of regulatory T cells in long-lasting Graves disease. Points from the study as a whole: Persistent Graves' patients showed less TCR diversity than newly diagnosed patients showed.

Construction of the TCR beta libraries employed iRepertoire HTBI primers in conjunction with Arm-PCR of CDR3 regions. TCRdb recomputed calls from the multiplex PCR reads with MiXCR, one row per CDR3 protein. The sample holds approximately 400,000 distinct CDR3 sequences, less than 25% seen once. Time point meaning: persistent/refractory GD, antithyroid drugs over 5 years with positive TRAb. Researchers made the TCR library from RNA that was extracted from PBMCs. American Thyroid Association guidelines defined Graves' disease diagnosis. Points on this clonotype: Antigen specificity is unknown.

The clonotype originates from a female donor with Graves disease. Source: peripheral blood mononuclear cells (PBMCs), taken when the disease was refractory, from a patient treated with antithyroid drugs.

CDR3 residues: CASSPRAGTASYGYTF. CDR3 nucleotides: TGTGCCAGCAGCCCAAGGGCCGGGACAGCTTCCTATGGCTACACCTTC. The chain recombines TRBV7-9 with TRBJ1-2, with 7 positions matching TRBD1. The CDR3 totals 16 residues. Germline V gene sequence: CDR1 SEHNR, CDR2 FQNEAQ (reference sequence). V dropped 5 bases and J dropped 4; count of bases not matched to a gene: 13.